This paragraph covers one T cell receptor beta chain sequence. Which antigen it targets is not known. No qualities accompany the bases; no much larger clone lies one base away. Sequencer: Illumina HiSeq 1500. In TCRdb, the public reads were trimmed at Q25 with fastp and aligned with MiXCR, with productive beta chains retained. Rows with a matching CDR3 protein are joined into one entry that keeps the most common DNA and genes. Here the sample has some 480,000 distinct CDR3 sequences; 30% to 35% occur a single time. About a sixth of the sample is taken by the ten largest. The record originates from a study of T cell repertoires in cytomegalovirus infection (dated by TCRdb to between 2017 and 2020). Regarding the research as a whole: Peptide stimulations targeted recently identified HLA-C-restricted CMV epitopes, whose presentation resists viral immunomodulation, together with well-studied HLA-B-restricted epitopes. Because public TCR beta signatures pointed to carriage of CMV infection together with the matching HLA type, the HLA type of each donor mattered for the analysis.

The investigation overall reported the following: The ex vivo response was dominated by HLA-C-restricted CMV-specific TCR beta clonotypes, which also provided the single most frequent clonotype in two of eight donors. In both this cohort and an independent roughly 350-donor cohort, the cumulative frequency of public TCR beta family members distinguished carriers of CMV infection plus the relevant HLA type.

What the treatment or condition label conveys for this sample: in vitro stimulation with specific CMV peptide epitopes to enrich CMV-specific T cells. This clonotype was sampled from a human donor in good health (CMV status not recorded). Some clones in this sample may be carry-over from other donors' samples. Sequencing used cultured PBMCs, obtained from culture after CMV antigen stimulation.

The CDR3 reads as follows: CASSGGQGTQYF. The DNA sequence reads TGTGCCAGCAGTGGGGGGCAGGGGACCCAGTACTTC. The V and J genes are TRBV6-6 and TRBJ2-5; the D assignment is uncertain and may be TRBD1 or TRBD2, with 6 bases supporting each. V is clipped by 5 bases and J by 7 bases, and the sequence between their germline boundaries is 11 bases long. The CDR3 runs 12 amino acids, cysteine and phenylalanine included. CDR3 DNA only is kept here, 36 bases in frame from base 1. Sequences MNHNY (CDR1) and SVGAGI (CDR2) are obtained from the germline V gene (reference sequence).